This TCR beta chain was identified during a study of T cell responses to AZD1222 COVID-19 vaccine. The repertoire was sequenced with immunoSEQ multiplex PCR; TCRdb's copy has only in-frame clones and lacks some. The sample records just under 80,000 clones, under 95% being singletons. Trimming left V 8 bases short and J 0 bases short, with 10 bases between. CDR1 is MNHEY, CDR2 SVGAGI, per germline. The CDR3 is made up of 14 amino acids. This rearrangement joins TRBV6-5 to TRBJ1-4, with D tentatively TRBD1 (5 bases). The TCR sequence derives from an adult who received the AZD1222 COVID-19 vaccine. The material sequenced was peripheral blood, taken 28 days after the second AZD1222 dose. CDR3 sequence (DNA): TGTGCCAGCGAGAGGGGCGCAACTAATGAAAAACTGTTTTTT. Translated, it gives CASERGATNEKLFF.